Below are 26 T cell receptor beta chains sequenced from a single sample in a study of blood T cell repertoires in COVID-19. Here immunoSEQ multiplex PCR was the method, and the copy in TCRdb shows in-frame clones only, minus some. The sample holds a few hundred thousand clones, roughly 85% seen once. Material for sequencing was PBMCs or T cells enriched from blood (not recorded which). Source of these receptors: a man aged 40-55 years who had recovered from COVID-19.

This chain uses TRBV6-5 with TRBJ1-3, with D possibly being TRBD1 (5 bases). V dropped 7 bases and J dropped 0 bases, with 13 bases sitting between them. Germline CDR1 MNHEY, CDR2 SVGAGI. The CDR3 runs 15 residues. In DNA, the CDR3 is TGTGCCAGCACCCCCGGGGGGACCTCTGGAAACACCATATATTTT. This codes for CASTPGGTSGNTIYF.

This chain joins TRBV27 and TRBJ2-5; 7 nucleotides match TRBD1. V shed 6 bases and J 0 bases; nucleotides not matched to a gene: 10. The CDR3 is 16 residues long. Per the germline V gene, CDR1 is MNHEY and CDR2 is SMNVEV (reference sequence). The CDR3 reads CASSPGQVANQETQYF. CDR3 coding DNA: TGTGCCAGCAGCCCCGGACAGGTAGCTAACCAAGAGACCCAGTACTTC.

The count of this clone is one. The V and J genes are TRBV19 and TRBJ2-7; D is unresolved. Per germline, CDR1 LNHDA and CDR2 SQIVND (reference sequence). V dropped 1 base and J dropped 2 bases, with 6 bases sitting between them. This CDR3 has 13 amino acids. The CDR3 DNA is TGTGCCAGTAGTATAGTCGGTACCTACGAGCAGTACTTC. Its protein product is CASSIVGTYEQYF.

In its sample, this clone was seen a few times. The chain employs TRBV3-1 (or the pseudogene TRBV3-2) and TRBJ2-7; TRBD1 matches at 7 bases. Germline assignment: CDR1 LGHDT and CDR2 YNNKEL (reference sequence). The J segment lost 3 bases and the V segment lost 1 base, leaving 6 bases of the junction unmatched. The CDR3 consists of 15 residues. The CDR3 DNA follows: TGTGCCAGCAGCCAAGGGTTACAGGGGATCTACGAGCAGTACTTC. It encodes CASSQGLQGIYEQYF.

The chain joins TRBV4-1 to TRBJ2-1; 10 positions match TRBD2. The V gene end was trimmed by 5 bases and the J gene end by 5 bases; junction bases not matched to a gene: 12. CDR1 and CDR2 from the germline V gene are MGHRA and YSYEKL. CDR3 length equals 17 residues. The CDR3 loop reads CASSSGASGSDHNEQFF. The CDR3 DNA is TGCGCCAGCAGCTCCGGGGCTAGCGGGAGCGATCACAATGAGCAGTTCTTC.

V and J are TRBV7-3 and TRBJ2-1, with D possibly matching TRBD2 (6 bases). Germline-derived CDR1 and CDR2 are SGHTA and FQGTGA. This CDR3 is built from 13 residues. Trimming removed 5 bases at V and 3 bases at J, with 8 bases between. CDR3 sequence reads: CASSAGGYNEQFF. The CDR3 coding sequence is TGTGCCAGCAGCGCCGGGGGCTACAATGAGCAGTTCTTC.

This clone was observed a handful of times. V usage is TRBV13 and J usage is TRBJ2-1; 8 bases align to TRBD1. Germline V gives CDR1 PRHDT, CDR2 FYEKMQ (reference sequence). There are 14 residues in the CDR3. The V gene end was trimmed by 5 bases and the J gene end by 3 bases; junction bases not matched to a gene: 3. The CDR3 nucleotides are TGTGCCAGCAGCCAGGGGACAGGCTACAATGAGCAGTTCTTC. Its protein product is CASSQGTGYNEQFF.

This clone was counted between two and nine times. This rearrangement joins TRBV2 to TRBJ2-3; D is possibly TRBD1 (5 bases). The germline CDR1 and CDR2 sequences are SNHLY and FYNNEI. This CDR3 is built from 13 residues. V was shortened by 7 bases and J by 3 bases, with 11 bases between the two germline ends. CDR3: CASITGPTDTQYF. Here the CDR3 DNA reads TGTGCCAGCATAACAGGCCCTACAGATACGCAGTATTTT.

This rearrangement joins TRBV2 to TRBJ2-7; D gene unclear. From germline, CDR1 is SNHLY and CDR2 FYNNEI. The CDR3 length is 16 residues. The V gene lost 4 bases and the J gene lost 0 bases, with 16 bases spanning the gap. This CDR3 reads CASSGLTLRSSYEQYF. The CDR3 DNA reads TGTGCCAGCAGTGGCCTTACCCTAAGGAGCTCCTACGAGCAGTACTTC.

The V call is TRBV6-6, the J call TRBJ2-7; TRBD1 matches 7 bases. Trimming took 0 bases from V and 0 from J; bases not matched to a gene: 5. CDR3 length: 16 amino acids. Germline CDR1 and CDR2: MNHNY and SVGAGI (reference sequence). CDR3 residues: CASSYSTGYTSYEQYF. As DNA, the CDR3 is TGTGCCAGCAGTTACTCGACAGGGTATACCTCCTACGAGCAGTACTTC.

The gene calls are TRBV6-2 or TRBV6-3 and TRBJ1-1; the match to TRBD1 covers 7 bases. The germline V gene encodes CDR1 MNHEY and CDR2 SVGEGT. Trimming removed 2 bases from V and 1 base from J; junction bases left unmatched: 1. This CDR3 is 14 amino acids long. The CDR3, as DNA: TGTGCCAGCAGTTACGGGACAGAGAACACTGAAGCTTTCTTT. Translating it yields CASSYGTENTEAFF.

V and J are TRBV13 and TRBJ2-3; D might be TRBD2 (6 bases). Trimming took 7 bases from V and 5 from J, leaving 16 bases between them. Germline values: CDR1 PRHDT, CDR2 FYEKMQ (reference sequence). This CDR3 is 14 amino acids long. CDR3 sequence reads: CASNPSVGGDTQYF. The DNA for the CDR3 is TGTGCCAGCAATCCTAGCGTGGGGGGAGATACGCAGTATTTT.

This chain joins TRBV7-9 and TRBJ1-1; 9 positions agree with TRBD1. Germline V gives CDR1 SEHNR, CDR2 FQNEAQ (reference sequence). The V and J ends lost 4 bases and 4 bases, in that order; junction bases with no gene match: 16. This CDR3 has 18 residues. CDR3 DNA sequence: TGTGCCAGCAGCTATAGGAACAGGGGGCGCCCCGAGGGCACTGAAGCTTTCTTT. Translation gives CASSYRNRGRPEGTEAFF.

This chain's CDR3 is CASSAWDTSNTEAFF. The CDR3 bases are TGTGCCAGCAGCGCCTGGGACACGTCGAACACTGAAGCTTTCTTT. V gene TRBV9 combines with J gene TRBJ1-1; a possible D gene is TRBD1 (6 bases). V lost 3 bases to trimming and J lost 1 base, with 13 bases between them. CDR3 length equals 15 residues. Germline V gene data show CDR1 as SGDLS and CDR2 as YYNGEE.

The chain is built from TRBV29-1 and TRBJ2-3; D is unclear. The V gene lost 1 base and the J gene lost 0 bases, with 8 bases spanning the gap. Germline CDR1 SQVTM, CDR2 ANQGSEA. The length of the CDR3 is 14 residues. In nucleotides, the CDR3 is TGCAGCGTTGAAGGCGGTCCTAGCACAGATACGCAGTATTTT. Translation gives CSVEGGPSTDTQYF.

The chain uses TRBV7-2 and TRBJ1-2; D remains ambiguous. V was pared by 5 bases and J by 2 bases, with 12 bases between. Germline CDR1 SGHTA, CDR2 FQGNSA. The CDR3 has 14 amino acids. The CDR3 nucleotides read TGTGCCAGCAGCCCAAGTCCTGGCAACTATGGCTACACCTTC. This translates into CASSPSPGNYGYTF.

The rearrangement links TRBV2 to TRBJ1-1; D gene ambiguous. V lost 4 bases to trimming and J lost 11 bases, with 14 bases between them. The length of the CDR3 is 12 residues. CDR1 and CDR2 (germline): SNHLY, FYNNEI. CDR3 sequence (DNA): TGTGCCAGCAGTGTAGAGCCTCCCAGGGCTTTCTTT. It codes for CASSVEPPRAFF.

For the CDR3, the DNA is TGTGCCAGCAATGACTTCGCGAGCAATGAGCAGTTCTTC. Translating gives CASNDFASNEQFF. V and J are TRBV14 and TRBJ2-1, with unresolved D. Trimming removed 7 bases at V and 6 bases at J, with 13 bases between. Germline CDR1 SGHDN, CDR2 FVKESK. The CDR3 has 13 amino acids.

The chain couples TRBV7-2 to TRBJ2-7; 9 positions match TRBD1. The CDR3 has 15 residues. After removal of 4 bases from V and 3 bases from J, the junction contained 7 bases not matched to a gene. Germline V CDR1 and CDR2: SGHTA, FQGNSA. This chain's CDR3 is CASSSGQGFIYEQYF. The CDR3, as DNA: TGTGCCAGCAGCTCCGGACAGGGGTTTATCTACGAGCAGTACTTC.

In this sample, this clone turned up once. J is TRBJ2-1 and V is TRBV7-9; TRBD1 aligns across 7 bases. The trim removed 5 bases at V and 7 bases at J, leaving 11 bases unmatched. Germline CDR1 and CDR2: SEHNR and FQNEAQ (reference sequence). The CDR3 sequence is 15 residues long. DNA for the CDR3: TGTGCCAGCAGCGTATCCGGGACAGAGGCTAATGAGCAGTTCTTC. The encoded protein is CASSVSGTEANEQFF.

V and J are TRBV5-6 and TRBJ1-2; D may be TRBD1 (6 bases). CDR1 is SGHDT, CDR2 YYEEEE, per germline. CDR3 length equals 13 residues. V lost 4 bases, J lost 8 bases, and 15 bases lay in between. This CDR3 is CASSPGHRGGYTF. CDR3 nucleotide sequence: TGTGCCAGCAGCCCGGGACACCGGGGAGGCTACACCTTC.

The chain has TRBV7-9 and TRBJ1-1; 8 nucleotides align to TRBD1. V trimming: 4 bases; J trimming: 5 bases; junction bases outside the gene matches: 6. CDR3 length: 14 amino acids. The germline V gene has CDR1 SEHNR and CDR2 FQNEAQ (reference sequence). CDR3 sequence reads: CASSSGGLGTEAFF. DNA of the CDR3: TGTGCCAGCAGCTCAGGGGGCTTGGGTACTGAAGCTTTCTTT.

The V and J genes are TRBV6-5 and TRBJ1-4; possibly TRBD1 for D (6 bases). Trimming cost V 6 bases and J 9 bases, with 17 bases left between them. This CDR3 spans 14 amino acids. CDR1 is MNHEY, CDR2 SVGAGI, per germline. The CDR3 DNA reads as TGTGCCAGCAGCTTAGGACAGCGGGGGAAAAAACTGTTTTTT. This encodes CASSLGQRGKKLFF.

The CDR3 DNA follows: TGTGCCAGTAGTATTCGGGAAAGCTACGAGCAGTACTTC. This translates into CASSIRESYEQYF. The genes are TRBV19 and TRBJ2-7; D is perhaps TRBD2 (5 bases). With 3 bases removed from V and 3 bases from J, the gap between germline ends came to 9 bases. The CDR3 is made up of 13 amino acids. Germline V gene lookup returns CDR1 LNHDA and CDR2 SQIVND (reference sequence).

The chain is built from TRBV3-1 (or the pseudogene TRBV3-2) and TRBJ2-1, with TRBD2 identical over 11 bases. J lost 3 bases, V lost 0 bases, and 4 bases had no gene match. Germline V gene sequence: CDR1 LGHDT, CDR2 YNNKEL (reference sequence). CDR3 length equals 17 residues. The CDR3 spells CASSQELGLAGYNEQFF. The DNA of the CDR3 is TGTGCCAGCAGCCAAGAACTCGGACTAGCGGGCTACAATGAGCAGTTCTTC.

The genes are TRBV5-6 and TRBJ2-1; the match to TRBD2 covers 9 bases. J gave up 4 bases and V 4 bases, and 6 bases lay outside the gene matches. Germline CDR1 and CDR2: SGHDT and YYEEEE. The CDR3 extends over 15 amino acids. The CDR3 reads CASSEGLATYNEQFF. CDR3 coding DNA: TGTGCCAGCAGCGAAGGACTAGCGACTTACAATGAGCAGTTCTTC.